The 15 T cell receptor beta chains below all came from one sample that was sequenced in a study of blood T cell repertoires in COVID-19. Data came from immunoSEQ multiplex PCR; TCRdb stores just in-frame clones and leaves some out. This table has about 240,000 clones, 80% to 95% appearing once. Sequenced: peripheral blood. These receptors all stem from a man aged 25 to 40 with COVID-19, enrolled during active disease.

This chain joins TRBV5-1 and TRBJ2-2, with 9 bases that match TRBD2. Per germline, CDR1 SGHRS and CDR2 YFSETQ. V lost 0 bases to trimming and J lost 6 bases; unmatched junction nucleotides: 9. This CDR3 has 17 residues. As DNA, the CDR3 is TGCGCCAGCAGCTTGGCACTAGCAGCGGGGGGCGCCGGGGAGCTGTTTTTT. Amino acids: CASSLALAAGGAGELFF.

The chain has TRBV19 and TRBJ2-1; D is possibly TRBD1 (6 bases). V was pared by 3 bases and J by 3 bases, with 9 bases between. This CDR3 is 14 amino acids long. Looked up from germline, CDR1 is LNHDA and CDR2 is SQIVND (reference sequence). The CDR3 DNA reads TGTGCCAGTAGTATGGGACAACTCTACAATGAGCAGTTCTTC. This sequence encodes CASSMGQLYNEQFF.

This chain connects TRBV27 to TRBJ1-6, with TRBD1 identical over 8 bases. The CDR3 length is 14 residues. Germline V gives CDR1 MNHEY, CDR2 SMNVEV (reference sequence). J lost 9 bases, V lost 3 bases, and 4 bases had no gene match. The CDR3, as DNA: TGTGCCAGCAGTTTTGGACAGGGTACTTCACCCCTCCACTTT. Encoded protein: CASSFGQGTSPLHF.

The DNA for the CDR3 is TGTGCCAGCAGTTTATCAGCGGGGGGTATCGTCTCTGGGGCCAACGTCCTGACTTTC. Encoded protein: CASSLSAGGIVSGANVLTF. The chain joins TRBV6-2 or TRBV6-3 to TRBJ2-6; the match to TRBD2 covers 9 bases. This CDR3 has 19 residues. V lost 4 bases, J lost 0 bases, and 10 bases stayed unmatched. Germline V gene lookup returns CDR1 MNHEY and CDR2 SVGEGT.

The V and J genes are TRBV20-1 and TRBJ2-7, with D possibly matching TRBD2 (5 bases). The V end was cut by 3 bases, the J end by 2 bases, with 11 bases between. The CDR3 totals 13 residues. The germline V gene has CDR1 DFQATT and CDR2 SNEGSKA (reference sequence). The CDR3 spells CSASYPGTYEQYF. The CDR3 nucleotides read TGCAGTGCTAGTTATCCCGGGACCTACGAGCAGTACTTC.

The V gene is TRBV6-5, the J gene TRBJ1-1; 9 bases line up with TRBD1. This CDR3 has 12 residues. With V trimmed by 7 bases and J by 11 bases, 8 bases remained unmatched. CDR1 MNHEY and CDR2 SVGAGI come from the germline V gene. In DNA, the CDR3 is TGTGCCAGCAATATACAGGGGGCGATGGCTTTCTTT. Amino acids: CASNIQGAMAFF.

V and J are TRBV5-4 and TRBJ1-1; 8 nucleotides match TRBD1. CDR3 length equals 16 residues. V trimming: 2 bases; J trimming: 4 bases; junction bases outside the gene matches: 10. CDR1 and CDR2 from the germline V gene are SGHNT and YYREEE (reference sequence). The CDR3 region is CASSFKAGGKGTEAFF. DNA of the CDR3: TGTGCCAGCAGCTTTAAGGCAGGGGGCAAGGGCACTGAAGCTTTCTTT.

V and J are TRBV6-5 and TRBJ1-2, with TRBD1 matching 7 bases. This CDR3 spans 16 amino acids. V shed 1 base and J 0 bases; nucleotides not matched to a gene: 5. Per germline, CDR1 MNHEY and CDR2 SVGAGI. The CDR3 DNA reads TGTGCCAGCAGTTACTTACGGGACAGTTCTAACTATGGCTACACCTTC. It codes for CASSYLRDSSNYGYTF.

The rearrangement uses TRBV25-1 and TRBJ2-2, with 8 positions matching TRBD1. The CDR3 is made up of 14 amino acids. The germline V gene has CDR1 MGHDK and CDR2 SYGVNS. V dropped 4 bases and J dropped 4; count of bases not matched to a gene: 2. The CDR3 protein is CASSADRGTGELFF. CDR3 sequence (DNA): TGTGCCAGCAGTGCCGACAGGGGCACCGGGGAGCTGTTTTTT.

The chain joins TRBV3-1 (or the pseudogene TRBV3-2) to TRBJ1-4, with D possibly matching TRBD1 (6 bases). CDR3 length equals 15 residues. Trimming removed 5 bases at V and 3 bases at J, with 13 bases between. Germline CDR1 and CDR2: LGHDT and YNNKEL (reference sequence). Here the CDR3 reads CASSTGQGPNEKLFF. For the CDR3, the DNA is TGTGCCAGCAGCACTGGGCAGGGGCCTAATGAAAAACTGTTTTTT.

This rearrangement joins TRBV27 to TRBJ1-6, with D hard to call. Trimming stripped 0 bases from V and 16 bases from J, with 13 bases between. There are 13 residues in the CDR3. Germline V gives CDR1 MNHEY, CDR2 SMNVEV (reference sequence). CDR3 loop: CASSLSRDFMLHF. In DNA form, the CDR3 reads TGTGCCAGCAGTTTATCTCGGGATTTTATGCTCCACTTT.

This rearrangement joins TRBV9 to TRBJ1-2, with 7 positions matching TRBD1. V dropped 3 bases and J dropped 3; count of bases not matched to a gene: 5. The germline CDR1 and CDR2 sequences are SGDLS and YYNGEE. The CDR3 extends over 14 amino acids. The CDR3 region has the DNA TGTGCCAGCAGCGACAACAGGGGCCACTATGGCTACACCTTC. Translation gives CASSDNRGHYGYTF.

The sample holds one count of this clone. The chain has TRBV30 and TRBJ2-7; the D gene is possibly TRBD1 (6 bases). The germline V and J ends were trimmed by 5 bases and 4 bases, with 12 bases remaining between them. Germline-derived CDR1 and CDR2 are GTSNPN and SVGIG (reference sequence). This CDR3 is 12 amino acids long. CDR3 residues: CAWAATGYEQYF. The CDR3 coding sequence is TGTGCCTGGGCTGCGACAGGTTACGAGCAGTACTTC.

The rearrangement uses TRBV6-5 and TRBJ2-1; 10 bases map to TRBD1. CDR1 is MNHEY and CDR2 is SVGAGI in the germline V gene. Germline trimming cut 7 bases from V and 10 bases from J; bases unmatched to any gene: 10. The CDR3 consists of 14 residues. This CDR3 is CASTPGQGSYEQFF. DNA of the CDR3: TGTGCCAGCACCCCGGGACAGGGGTCGTACGAGCAGTTCTTC.

The CDR3 here is CASSFGLAGATRQETQYF. Written as DNA, the CDR3 is TGCGCCAGCAGCTTTGGGCTAGCGGGGGCCACTCGCCAAGAGACCCAGTACTTC. The rearrangement links TRBV5-1 to TRBJ2-5, with 10 bases that match TRBD2. The J segment lost 1 base and the V segment lost 2 bases, leaving 11 bases of the junction unmatched. Germline-derived CDR1 and CDR2 are SGHRS and YFSETQ. This CDR3 contains 18 residues. Full variable domain (remainder filled in from reference TRBV5-1 and TRBJ2-5): KAGVTQTPRYLIKTRGQQVTLSCSPISGHRSVSWYQQTPGQGLQFLFEYFSETQRNKGNFPGRFSGRQFSNSRSEMNVSTLELGDSALYLCASSFGLAGATRQETQYFGPGTRLLVL.